This TCR beta chain was captured in a study of shared clonotypes between healthy human individuals. Study background: Each donor had three CD4 naive, three CD4 memory, two CD8 naive and one CD8 memory plate.

This CDR3 region has 14 residues. The germline CDR1 and CDR2 sequences are MNHEY and SVGAGI. V lost 0 bases, J lost 3 bases, and 8 bases lay in between. Some clones are missing from TCRdb's copy, which holds only in-frame ones; the method was immunoSEQ multiplex PCR. This sample has roughly 2.5 million clones, with roughly nine tenths found just once. The sequence was collected from a man younger than 35 in good health. The source material was naive CD4+ T cells sorted from blood. Stated subset: CD45RA+ positively selected. The J gene is TRBJ1-1, the V gene TRBV6-5; D is undetermined. CDR3 bases: TGTGCCAGCAGTTACTCGCCAGACTACACTGAAGCTTTCTTT. Protein sequence: CASSYSPDYTEAFF.